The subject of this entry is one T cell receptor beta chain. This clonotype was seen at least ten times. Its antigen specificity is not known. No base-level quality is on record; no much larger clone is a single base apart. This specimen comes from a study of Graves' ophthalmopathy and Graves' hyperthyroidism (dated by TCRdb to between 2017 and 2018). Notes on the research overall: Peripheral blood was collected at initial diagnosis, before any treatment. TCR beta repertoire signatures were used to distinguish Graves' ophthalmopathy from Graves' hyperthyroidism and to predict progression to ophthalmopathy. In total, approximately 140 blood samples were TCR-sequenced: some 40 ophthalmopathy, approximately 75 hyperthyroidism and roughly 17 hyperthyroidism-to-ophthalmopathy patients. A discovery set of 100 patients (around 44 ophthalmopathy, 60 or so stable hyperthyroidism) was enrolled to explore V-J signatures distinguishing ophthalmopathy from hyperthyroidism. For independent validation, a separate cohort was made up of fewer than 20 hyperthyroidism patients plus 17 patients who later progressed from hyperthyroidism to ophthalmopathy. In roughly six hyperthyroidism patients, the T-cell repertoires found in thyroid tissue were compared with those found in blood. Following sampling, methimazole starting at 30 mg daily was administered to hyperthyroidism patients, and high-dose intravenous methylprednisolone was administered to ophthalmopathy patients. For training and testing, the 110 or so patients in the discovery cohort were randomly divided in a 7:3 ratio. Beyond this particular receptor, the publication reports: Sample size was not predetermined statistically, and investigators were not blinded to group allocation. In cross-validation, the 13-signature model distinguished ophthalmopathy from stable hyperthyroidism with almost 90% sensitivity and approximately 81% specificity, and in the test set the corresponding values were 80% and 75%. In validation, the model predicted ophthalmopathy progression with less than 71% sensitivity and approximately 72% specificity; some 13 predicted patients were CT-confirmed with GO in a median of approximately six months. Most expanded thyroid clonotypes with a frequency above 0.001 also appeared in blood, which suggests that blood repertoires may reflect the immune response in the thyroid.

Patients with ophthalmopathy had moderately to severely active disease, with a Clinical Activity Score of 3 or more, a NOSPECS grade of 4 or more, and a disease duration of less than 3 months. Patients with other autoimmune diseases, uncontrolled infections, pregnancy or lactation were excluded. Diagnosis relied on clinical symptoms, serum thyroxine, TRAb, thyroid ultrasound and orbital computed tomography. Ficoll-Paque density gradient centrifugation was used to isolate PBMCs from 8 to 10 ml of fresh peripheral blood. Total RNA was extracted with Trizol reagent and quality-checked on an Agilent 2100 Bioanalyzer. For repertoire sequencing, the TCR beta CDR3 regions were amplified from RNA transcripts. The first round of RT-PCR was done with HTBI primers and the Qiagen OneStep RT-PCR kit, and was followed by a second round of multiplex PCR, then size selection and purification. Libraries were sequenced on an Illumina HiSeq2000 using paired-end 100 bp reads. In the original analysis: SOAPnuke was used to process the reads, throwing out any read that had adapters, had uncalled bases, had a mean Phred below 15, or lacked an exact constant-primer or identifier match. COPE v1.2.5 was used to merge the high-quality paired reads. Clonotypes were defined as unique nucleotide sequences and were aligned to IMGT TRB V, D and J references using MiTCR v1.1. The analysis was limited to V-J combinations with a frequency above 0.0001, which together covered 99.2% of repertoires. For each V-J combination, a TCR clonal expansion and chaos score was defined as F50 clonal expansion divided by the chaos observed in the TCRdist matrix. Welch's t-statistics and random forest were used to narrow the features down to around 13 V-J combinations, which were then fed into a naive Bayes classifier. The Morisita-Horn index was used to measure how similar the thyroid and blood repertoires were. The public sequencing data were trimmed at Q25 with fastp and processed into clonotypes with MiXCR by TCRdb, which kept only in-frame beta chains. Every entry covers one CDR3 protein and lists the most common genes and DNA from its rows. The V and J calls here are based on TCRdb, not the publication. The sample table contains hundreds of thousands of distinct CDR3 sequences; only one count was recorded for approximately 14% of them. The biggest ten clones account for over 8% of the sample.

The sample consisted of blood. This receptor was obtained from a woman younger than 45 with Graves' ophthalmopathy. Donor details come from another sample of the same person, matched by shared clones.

The CDR3 reads CASSQVSGLSYEAFF. The sequenced DNA: TGCGCCAGCAGCCAAGTCTCAGGGCTTTCTTATGAAGCTTTCTTT. The chain links TRBV5-1 with TRBJ1-1; TRBD1 could be the D gene, as 5 bases match. V is shortened by 4 bases, J by 7 bases, and the region joining them spans 20 bases. From cysteine to phenylalanine, the CDR3 is 15 amino acids long. Only the CDR3 part of the read is kept: 45 bases, read in frame from the first base. CDR1 and CDR2 were assigned from the germline V gene as SGHRS and YFSETQ.